These 27 T cell receptor beta chains share one sample of origin, sequenced in a study of cytomegalovirus exposure and HLA in healthy donors. The method was immunoSEQ multiplex PCR; TCRdb's version includes in-frame clones alone and lacks a portion of them. The table has 200,000 or so clones, over 65% seen once. The sample comprised PBMCs. The receptors stem from a man younger than 30 in good health and CMV-seropositive.

The V and J genes are TRBV29-1 and TRBJ2-7, with D possibly TRBD1 on 6 matching bases. This CDR3 region has 13 residues. The V end lost 3 bases, the J end lost 2 bases, and 11 bases lay between the germline ends. Germline assignment: CDR1 SQVTM and CDR2 ANQGSEA. DNA for the CDR3: TGCAGCGTTGAGGTGGACAGACCCTACGAGCAGTACTTC. Its translation: CSVEVDRPYEQYF.

The DNA of the CDR3 is TGCAGCGTTGAAGCGGGGCGGACTAACACAGATACGCAGTATTTT. This gives the protein CSVEAGRTNTDTQYF. The chain employs TRBV29-1 and TRBJ2-3; perhaps TRBD2 as D (6 bases). V lost 1 base, J lost 2 bases, and 13 bases lay in between. Germline CDR1 is SQVTM and CDR2 is ANQGSEA. The CDR3 is 15 residues long.

This CDR3 is CASSVGRKREGFHNEQFF. The CDR3 DNA follows: TGTGCCAGCAGCGTGGGGAGGAAGAGGGAGGGCTTCCACAATGAGCAGTTCTTC. The rearrangement joins TRBV9 to TRBJ2-1; the match to TRBD2 covers 7 bases. Germline-derived CDR1 and CDR2 are SGDLS and YYNGEE. The CDR3 has 18 amino acids. V was pared by 2 bases and J by 5 bases, with 16 bases of the junction left unmatched.

The CDR3 region has the DNA TGTGCCAGCAGCCATGCGTCGACTTCGGGACAGTTCCCTCGCGAGCAGTACTTC. Residues: CASSHASTSGQFPREQYF. The chain employs TRBV4-2 and TRBJ2-7; TRBD1 agrees at 7 bases. This CDR3 comprises 18 residues. The V and J ends lost 3 bases and 6 bases, in that order; junction bases with no gene match: 20. Germline V gene data show CDR1 as LGHNA and CDR2 as YNFKEQ.

V gene TRBV18 combines with J gene TRBJ2-7; 11 positions match TRBD2. The V gene's germline CDR1 is KGHSH and CDR2 LQKENI. CDR3 length: 15 amino acids. Trimming took 3 bases from V and 6 from J; bases not matched to a gene: 7. The CDR3 sequence is CASSPGLAGGPEQYF. The CDR3 bases are TGTGCCAGCTCACCCGGGCTAGCGGGAGGTCCCGAGCAGTACTTC.

The chain employs TRBV5-4 and TRBJ2-1; perhaps TRBD1 as D (6 bases). Germline lookup yields CDR1 SGHNT and CDR2 YYREEE (reference sequence). The length of the CDR3 is 13 residues. Trimming removed 0 bases from V and 9 bases from J, with 10 bases in between. This CDR3 is CASSLGGPSEQFF. The CDR3 nucleotides read TGTGCCAGCAGCTTGGGGGGGCCGAGTGAGCAGTTCTTC.

CDR3 protein: CAWSGVNSNQPQHF. CDR3 sequence (DNA): TGTGCCTGGAGCGGAGTAAATAGCAATCAGCCCCAGCATTTT. The chain recombines TRBV30 with TRBJ1-5; D is undetermined. V was shortened by 3 bases and J by 0 bases, with 9 bases between the two germline ends. The CDR3 length is 14 residues. Germline V gene lookup returns CDR1 GTSNPN and CDR2 SVGIG (reference sequence).

The chain links TRBV2 to TRBJ2-6; D call uncertain. There are 14 residues in the CDR3. Germline V gene sequence: CDR1 SNHLY, CDR2 FYNNEI. V lost 3 bases and J 12 bases, leaving 15 bases between the germline ends. As DNA, the CDR3 is TGTGCCAGCAGTGAGGAGTGGCCCTCGGGCGTCCTGACTTTC. It specifies CASSEEWPSGVLTF.

The chain employs TRBV9 and TRBJ2-5, with no clear D. The CDR3 covers 13 residues. The germline V and J ends were trimmed by 0 bases and 5 bases, with 8 bases remaining between them. Germline V CDR1 and CDR2: SGDLS, YYNGEE. The CDR3: CASSVGIRETQYF. Written as DNA, the CDR3 is TGTGCCAGCAGCGTAGGAATACGGGAGACCCAGTACTTC.

The CDR3, as DNA: TGTGCCAGCTCACTAGGGACAGGTCGGGGGAACACTGAAGCTTTCTTT. Translation gives CASSLGTGRGNTEAFF. This chain connects TRBV18 to TRBJ1-1; 8 bases match TRBD1. V shed 4 bases, J shed 1 base, and the junction held 8 bases outside the gene matches. This CDR3 contains 16 residues. Germline-derived CDR1 and CDR2 are KGHSH and LQKENI.

In DNA, the CDR3 is TGTGCCAGCTGCCGTGTCAAGGGGGTCCAAGAGACCCAGTACTTC. Translation: CASCRVKGVQETQYF. The chain is built from TRBV7-7 and TRBJ2-5; D is possibly TRBD1 (6 bases). Germline assignment: CDR1 SSHAT and CDR2 FNYEAQ (reference sequence). Trimming removed 8 bases from V and 1 base from J, with 17 bases in between. The CDR3 sequence is 15 residues long.

This clone was counted a few times. V and J are TRBV7-2 and TRBJ1-5, with D unresolved. V lost 3 bases, J lost 7 bases, and 10 bases lay in between. Germline V gene sequence: CDR1 SGHTA, CDR2 FQGNSA. This CDR3 contains 13 residues. The CDR3 region has the DNA TGTGCCAGCAGCTTCCGGGTTGACCAGCCCCAGCATTTT. This translates into CASSFRVDQPQHF.

The CDR3 sequence is CASGLEGLGYNEQFF. In DNA, the CDR3 is TGTGCTAGTGGTTTGGAGGGGTTGGGCTACAATGAGCAGTTCTTC. The chain employs TRBV12-5 and TRBJ2-1; possible D gene TRBD1, 5 bases. CDR1 is LGHNT, CDR2 FRNRAP, per germline. The CDR3 has 15 amino acids. The V gene lost 1 base and the J gene lost 3 bases, with 10 bases spanning the gap. The full variable domain, completed using reference TRBV12-5 and TRBJ2-1, is DARVTQTPRHKVTEMGQEVTMRCQPILGHNTVFWYRQTMMQGLELLAYFRNRAPLDDSGMPKDRFSAEMPDATLATLKIQPSEPRDSAVYFCASGLEGLGYNEQFFGPGTRLTVL.

The chain joins TRBV29-1 to TRBJ2-7, with 13 positions matching TRBD2. Germline CDR1 SQVTM, CDR2 ANQGSEA. The CDR3 sequence is 13 residues long. V shed 7 bases and J 4 bases; nucleotides not matched to a gene: 4. The CDR3 here is CSARTSGGYEQYF. The CDR3 DNA sequence: TGCAGCGCACGGACTAGCGGGGGATACGAGCAGTACTTC.

This clone has more than one count but fewer than ten. Additional DNA sequences in this sample encode the identical CDR3. This chain connects TRBV7-3 to TRBJ2-2; 15 nucleotides align to TRBD2. The germline V gene encodes CDR1 SGHTA and CDR2 FQGTGA. The CDR3 sequence is 16 residues long. V lost 5 bases, J lost 5 bases, and 3 bases stayed unmatched. The CDR3 is CASSLGLAGGTGELFF. CDR3 coding DNA: TGTGCCAGCAGCCTCGGACTAGCGGGAGGGACCGGGGAGCTGTTTTTT.

This chain connects TRBV12-2 to TRBJ2-2; TRBD2, the D gene given by the table, was not confirmed from the DNA. TRBV12-2 is a pseudogene locus. This CDR3 contains 16 residues. CDR3 nucleotide sequence: TGTGCAAGTCGCTTAGCGGGCCGAGGGTGGGACGGGGAGCTGTTTTTT. Its translation: CASRLAGRGWDGELFF.

This clone was seen a single time. The chain joins TRBV7-6 to TRBJ2-3; the match to TRBD2 covers 13 bases. Germline CDR1 SGHVS, CDR2 FNYEAQ. The CDR3 loop spans 16 amino acids. J lost 5 bases, V lost 5 bases, and 7 bases had no gene match. CDR3 residues: CASSPLAGGLGDTQYF. The CDR3 DNA sequence: TGTGCCAGCAGCCCACTAGCGGGAGGGCTCGGAGATACGCAGTATTTT. The full variable domain, its missing parts supplied by reference TRBV7-6 and TRBJ2-3, is GAGVSQSPRYKVTKRGQDVALRCDPISGHVSLYWYRQALGQGPEFLTYFNYEAQQDKSGLPNDRFSAERPEGSISTLTIQRTEQRDSAMYRCASSPLAGGLGDTQYFGPGTRLTVL.

This sequence joins TRBV4-2 and TRBJ2-1; 10 bases map to TRBD2. The CDR3 extends over 19 amino acids. The germline gives CDR1 LGHNA, CDR2 YNFKEQ. V dropped 0 bases and J dropped 7; count of bases not matched to a gene: 15. The CDR3 region is CASSQDRGTVAGGQNEQFF. CDR3 DNA sequence: TGTGCCAGCAGCCAAGATAGGGGGACGGTAGCGGGGGGACAAAATGAGCAGTTCTTC.

The chain uses TRBV2 and TRBJ2-7; the match to TRBD2 covers 12 bases. Unmatched junction bases numbered 11, after V lost 10 bases and J lost 4 bases. Germline V lookup: CDR1 SNHLY, CDR2 FYNNEI. CDR3 length equals 15 residues. The CDR3 region is CATRTSGTQVYEQYF. CDR3 coding DNA: TGTGCCACCCGGACTAGCGGGACCCAAGTATACGAGCAGTACTTC.

J is TRBJ1-5 and V is TRBV15; 12 nucleotides align to TRBD1. The germline gives CDR1 LNHNV, CDR2 YYDKDF (reference sequence). The CDR3 is 16 amino acids. Losses at the gene ends were 3 bases for V and 6 bases for J; bases not matched to a gene: 6. This chain's CDR3 is CATSRGGDRGLQPQHF. The CDR3 region has the DNA TGTGCCACCAGCAGGGGGGGGGACAGGGGGCTTCAGCCCCAGCATTTT.

This clone occurred once. The chain joins TRBV10-3 to TRBJ2-7, with D perhaps TRBD1 (5 bases). Deletions cut 10 bases from V and 3 bases from J, with 16 bases between. CDR3 size: 13 residues. Germline CDR1 is ENHRY and CDR2 is SYGVKD. CDR3 nucleotides: TGTGCCACCTGCCCGGCGACAGACTACGAGCAGTACTTC. Translated, it gives CATCPATDYEQYF.

This chain links TRBV1 with TRBJ2-3; the D call of TRBD2 is as the table states it, not checked on the DNA. TRBV1 is a known pseudogene. The CDR3 contains 15 residues. Here the CDR3 reads CTSSQGLAGGDTQYF. CDR3 bases: TGCACCAGCAGCCAGGGACTAGCGGGAGGAGATACGCAGTATTTT.

The chain employs TRBV7-2 and TRBJ2-3, with 7 bases that match TRBD1. V shed 5 bases, J shed 2 bases, and the junction held 4 bases outside the gene matches. CDR3 length equals 14 residues. CDR1 and CDR2 from the germline V gene are SGHTA and FQGNSA. The CDR3 sequence: CASSPGTATDTQYF. In DNA form, the CDR3 reads TGTGCCAGCAGCCCCGGGACAGCCACAGATACGCAGTATTTT.

The table lists this clone with a few counts. The chain has TRBV6-5 and TRBJ2-7; no clear D gene. The CDR3 is made up of 12 amino acids. Trimming shortened V by 10 bases and J by 3 bases, and 13 bases separated the two germline ends. Germline loops: CDR1 MNHEY, CDR2 SVGAGI. CDR3 in DNA: TGTGCCACCCAGGATCTGTTCTACGAGCAGTACTTC. Protein: CATQDLFYEQYF.

This chain connects TRBV6-1 to TRBJ1-4; D not resolved. V was cut by 3 bases and J by 12 bases, with 26 bases left in between. CDR1 is MNHNS, CDR2 SASEGT, per germline. The CDR3 is 17 amino acids. Here the CDR3 reads CASSDSGFGPPKSELFF. The CDR3 DNA reads TGTGCCAGCAGTGATTCGGGGTTCGGACCGCCGAAAAGTGAACTGTTTTTT.

CDR3 loop: CASSVGSAGGINEQFF. The CDR3, as DNA: TGTGCCAGCAGCGTAGGGAGCGCGGGAGGGATAAATGAGCAGTTCTTC. The gene calls are TRBV9 and TRBJ2-1, with TRBD2 matching 9 bases. The length of the CDR3 is 16 residues. Per the germline V gene, CDR1 is SGDLS and CDR2 is YYNGEE. With V trimmed by 0 bases and J by 7 bases, 8 bases remained unmatched.

The chain combines TRBV4-3 with TRBJ2-1, with D tentatively TRBD2 (6 bases). Germline V gives CDR1 LGHNA, CDR2 YSLEER. The CDR3 is made up of 16 amino acids. The ends were cut back, 3 bases at V and 0 bases at J, with 12 bases in the middle. The CDR3: CASSQTAGNSYNEQFF. The CDR3 bases are TGCGCCAGCAGCCAGACAGCGGGCAACTCCTACAATGAGCAGTTCTTC.